Below, one TCR beta chain is given with its context. The target antigen is unknown. Primed by a sample-barcoded 5' primer and a J-beta primer mix, a second PCR proceeded for about 7 to 11 cycles. TCRdb re-called the 5' RACE reads with MiXCR, one entry per CDR3 protein. The table includes fewer than 2,000,000 distinct CDR3 sequences, 39% detected once. This sample is part of a study of blood T cells in healthy people across ages. This CDR3 contains 16 residues. Trimming cost V 3 bases and J 8 bases, with 17 bases left between them. Study-level results: The authors considered diversity estimates from one million T cells to be underestimates.

Sequencing was performed on blood. V and J are TRBV12-3 or TRBV12-4 and TRBJ1-6, with TRBD1 as a possible D gene (5 bases). This receptor was identified in a human donor in good health. In DNA, the CDR3 is TGTGCCAGCAGTTTCCGGGCCCCCCCGGGGGATTCACCCCTCCACTTT. It encodes CASSFRAPPGDSPLHF.